This entry lists 20 T cell receptor beta chains sequenced from one sample in a study of T cell repertoires in aging, cancer and after chemotherapy. TCR beta rearrangements were amplified from peripheral blood genomic DNA. TRB rearrangements spanning V, D and J were amplified using mixed TRB-A/B primers. TCRdb re-analysed the multiplex PCR reads in MiXCR, keeping a single row per CDR3 protein. The repertoire includes roughly 3,800 distinct CDR3 sequences, under 35% of them detected once, and around 19% sits in the top ten. Sequencing input: blood. The receptor set was obtained from a human donor with a solid tumor.

The genes are TRBV24-1 and TRBJ2-1; D uncertain. This CDR3 has 17 amino acids. The V gene's germline CDR1 is KGHDR and CDR2 SFDVKD. With 3 bases removed from V and 4 bases from J, the gap between germline ends came to 18 bases. The CDR3 sequence: CATSDPSGRDTYNEQFF. The CDR3 nucleotides read TGTGCCACCAGTGATCCTTCGGGCAGAGATACATACAATGAGCAGTTCTTC.

There are a few counts of this clonotype. This chain connects TRBV7-2 to TRBJ2-5; 9 bases match TRBD2. Germline V gene data show CDR1 as SGHTA and CDR2 as FQGNSA. The CDR3 has 16 residues. Trimming took 5 bases from V and 3 from J; bases not matched to a gene: 10. The CDR3 region is CASSDLHLAGKETQYF. The CDR3 coding sequence is TGTGCCAGCAGCGACCTTCACCTAGCGGGGAAAGAGACCCAGTACTTC.

The chain carries TRBV18 and TRBJ1-6; D uncertain. The V and J ends lost 6 bases and 0 bases respectively, with 18 bases between them. Per germline, CDR1 KGHSH and CDR2 LQKENI. The CDR3 is 18 residues long. CDR3 DNA sequence: TGTGCCAGCTCCCAGGAGTATAGAACGAGCTCCTATAATTCACCCCTCCACTTT. Protein: CASSQEYRTSSYNSPLHF.

The rearrangement joins TRBV6-6 to TRBJ1-5, with TRBD1 matching over 10 bases. Germline V gives CDR1 MNHNY, CDR2 SVGAGI (reference sequence). After removal of 2 bases from V and 8 bases from J, the junction contained 6 bases not matched to a gene. This CDR3 comprises 15 residues. CDR3 nucleotide sequence: TGTGCCAGCAGTTACCCGGGACAGGGGTTTAAGCCCCAGCATTTT. Its translation is CASSYPGQGFKPQHF.

CDR3 bases: TGTGCCAGCTCACCACTCCAAGGGACAGTAAACACTGAAGCTTTCTTT. This encodes CASSPLQGTVNTEAFF. The chain has TRBV18 and TRBJ1-1; TRBD1 agrees at 7 bases. Germline V CDR1 and CDR2: KGHSH, LQKENI. The CDR3 is 16 residues long. Trimming at V came to 1 base and at J to 2 bases, leaving 7 bases not matched to a gene. Full variable domain (outside the CDR3, taken from reference TRBV18 and TRBJ1-1): NAGVMQNPRHLVRRRGQEARLRCSPMKGHSHVYWYRQLPEEGLKFMVYLQKENIIDESGMPKERFSAEFPKEGPSILRIQQVVRGDSAAYFCASSPLQGTVNTEAFFGQGTRLTVV.

This clonotype was found once. The chain recombines TRBV12-3 or TRBV12-4 with TRBJ2-3; D assignment may be TRBD1 or TRBD2 (7 bases each). V was cut by 6 bases and J by 4 bases, with 14 bases left in between. CDR3 length: 14 amino acids. CDR3 region: CASSSRGGADTQYF. The CDR3 coding sequence is TGTGCCAGCAGCTCCAGGGGGGGGGCAGATACGCAGTATTTT.

The chain carries TRBV28 and TRBJ1-2, with 11 bases lining up with TRBD1. This CDR3 comprises 17 residues. Germline V gene lookup returns CDR1 MDHEN and CDR2 SYDVKM. J gave up 2 bases and V 3 bases, and 8 bases lay outside the gene matches. Here the CDR3 reads CASSLAGTGGLNYGYTF. CDR3 in DNA: TGTGCCAGCAGTTTGGCCGGGACAGGGGGTCTAAACTATGGCTACACCTTC.

The chain couples TRBV5-5 to TRBJ1-1; 8 bases fit TRBD1. The ends lost 3 bases at V and 5 bases at J; junction bases unmatched: 6. This CDR3 is built from 14 residues. CDR1 SGHKS and CDR2 YYEKEE come from the germline V gene (reference sequence). CDR3 loop: CASSSGGGWTEAFF. The CDR3 DNA sequence: TGTGCCAGCAGCTCAGGGGGCGGATGGACTGAAGCTTTCTTT. Using reference TRBV5-5 and TRBJ1-1 for the parts outside the CDR3, the full variable domain is DAGVTQSPTHLIKTRGQQVTLRCSPISGHKSVSWYQQVLGQGPQFIFQYYEKEERGRGNFPDRFSARQFPNYSSELNVNALLLGDSALYLCASSSGGGWTEAFFGQGTRLTVV.

The chain has TRBV10-3 and TRBJ2-1, with D perhaps matching TRBD1 (6 bases). V was pared by 5 bases and J by 9 bases, with 23 bases between. The germline V gene encodes CDR1 ENHRY and CDR2 SYGVKD. CDR3 size: 16 residues. The CDR3, as DNA: TGTGCCATCAGTTCAGGACAGTCCCCCCGTCTCGGTGAGCAGTTCTTC. Translating it yields CAISSGQSPRLGEQFF.

The V gene is TRBV28, the J gene TRBJ2-1; D assignment may be TRBD1 or TRBD2 (5 bases each). Deletions cut 7 bases from V and 2 bases from J, with 9 bases between. The CDR3 runs 13 residues. Germline assignment: CDR1 MDHEN and CDR2 SYDVKM. CDR3 amino acids: CASNSGPYNEQFF. The CDR3 DNA is TGTGCCAGCAATTCGGGACCCTACAATGAGCAGTTCTTC.

This clonotype is labeled as medium-sized. This chain links TRBV19 with TRBJ1-1; TRBD1 matches at 12 bases. Germline assignment: CDR1 LNHDA and CDR2 SQIVND (reference sequence). This CDR3 is 14 amino acids long. J was trimmed by 8 bases and V by 3 bases; bases with no gene match: 4. The CDR3 is CASSILGQGAEAFF. The CDR3 bases are TGTGCCAGTAGTATTCTGGGACAGGGGGCGGAAGCTTTCTTT.

A note on this clonotype: This sequence may be a read error, since a much larger clone differs from it by one base. The missing conserved phenylalanine or tryptophan at the end of this CDR3 makes a read error likely. The chain uses TRBV12-3 or TRBV12-4 and TRBJ2-1; D is ambiguous. V was shortened by 5 bases and J by 7 bases, with 9 bases between the two germline ends. This CDR3 has 12 residues. The CDR3 here is CASSPINNEQFL. As DNA, the CDR3 is TGTGCCAGCAGTCCCATAAATAATGAGCAGTTCCTC.

This clonotype is medium-sized by share. The chain couples TRBV6-5 to TRBJ2-2; tentatively, D is TRBD1 (5 bases). Germline CDR1 MNHEY, CDR2 SVGAGI. The CDR3 totals 21 residues. Trimming removed 0 bases at V and 1 base at J, with 24 bases between. The CDR3 DNA sequence: TGTGCCAGCAGTTACTCCTACGAAGATTGGCAGGGCCCCTGGAACACCGGGGAGCTGTTTTTT. It is translated as CASSYSYEDWQGPWNTGELFF.

A few counts support this clonotype. The rearrangement joins TRBV6-5 to TRBJ1-1; D is unclear. This CDR3 has 13 residues. V gave up 3 bases and J gave up 6 bases, with 11 bases separating them. CDR1 and CDR2 from the germline V gene are MNHEY and SVGAGI. CDR3 in DNA: TGTGCCAGCAGTTATTCCCAATTGGCTGAAGCTTTCTTT. As protein: CASSYSQLAEAFF.

In its sample, this clonotype was seen once. The CDR3 is CASSPGGSNQPQHF. The CDR3 DNA reads as TGTGCCAGCAGCCCTGGTGGGAGCAATCAGCCCCAGCATTTT. The chain carries TRBV7-2 and TRBJ1-5; D is unclear. The CDR3 runs 14 residues. Trimming shortened V by 5 bases and J by 1 base, and 9 bases separated the two germline ends. The germline V gene encodes CDR1 SGHTA and CDR2 FQGNSA.

In its sample, this clonotype was seen a few times. CDR3 in DNA: TGTGCCACCAGTCATCACAGTAACGGGGAGACCCAGTACTTC. Translation: CATSHHSNGETQYF. The chain employs TRBV24-1 and TRBJ2-5; D gene unclear. From germline, CDR1 is KGHDR and CDR2 SFDVKD. V lost 6 bases to trimming and J lost 5 bases, with 15 bases between them. This CDR3 spans 14 amino acids.

This chain links TRBV28 with TRBJ2-7, with 8 bases aligning to TRBD1. The CDR3 has 14 amino acids. The junction had 5 bases not matched to a gene; V was cut back by 5 bases and J by 2 bases. Germline loops: CDR1 MDHEN, CDR2 SYDVKM. The CDR3 sequence is CASSAPGGPYEQYF. The CDR3 nucleotides read TGTGCCAGCAGTGCACCAGGGGGCCCCTACGAGCAGTACTTC.

This clonotype is deemed medium-sized. V gene TRBV19 combines with J gene TRBJ1-6, with D perhaps matching TRBD1 (6 bases). Trimming pared 3 bases from V and 8 bases from J, leaving 11 bases between. The CDR3 consists of 14 residues. Per the germline V gene, CDR1 is LNHDA and CDR2 is SQIVND (reference sequence). The CDR3 region has the DNA TGTGCCAGTAGTATTCGGACAGAACATTCACCCCTCCACTTT. Translated: CASSIRTEHSPLHF.

This chain joins TRBV5-4 and TRBJ2-5, with 8 positions matching TRBD2. Germline V gene sequence: CDR1 SGHNT, CDR2 YYREEE (reference sequence). The CDR3 has 14 residues. After removal of 5 bases from V and 4 bases from J, the junction contained 7 bases not matched to a gene. The CDR3 is CASSPGGGGETQYF. CDR3 in DNA: TGTGCCAGCAGTCCCGGGGGGGGTGGAGAGACCCAGTACTTC.

This chain links TRBV5-4 with TRBJ1-2; D perhaps matches TRBD1 (5 bases). Germline V gene data show CDR1 as SGHNT and CDR2 as YYREEE (reference sequence). Trimming cost V 0 bases and J 3 bases, with 9 bases left between them. CDR3 length: 14 residues. Here the CDR3 DNA reads TGTGCCAGCAGCTTGGCTTTGGGGGACTATGGCTACACCTTC. It translates to CASSLALGDYGYTF.